Each of the 22 T cell receptor beta chains below was sequenced from the same sample in a study of T cell responses to AZD1222 COVID-19 vaccine. The data were produced by immunoSEQ multiplex PCR, yet TCRdb's version contains in-frame clones alone and is incomplete. The table lists 150,000 or so clones, 85% to 95% of them singletons. Sequencing used peripheral blood, obtained 28 days after the second AZD1222 dose. The source of these receptors is an adult who received the AZD1222 COVID-19 vaccine.

The genes are TRBV28 and TRBJ2-7, with D possibly TRBD2 on 6 matching bases. Trimming removed 11 bases at V and 0 bases at J, with 11 bases between. Germline CDR1 MDHEN, CDR2 SYDVKM. The CDR3 contains 12 residues. In DNA form, the CDR3 reads TGTGCCTCTAGCGCTGGCTCCTACGAGCAGTACTTC. It yields the protein CASSAGSYEQYF.

Concerning this clone itself: Other DNA sequences in the same sample also yield this CDR3. The chain uses TRBV12-3 or TRBV12-4 and TRBJ2-7, with D unclear. This CDR3 contains 12 residues. V dropped 3 bases and J dropped 0 bases, with 3 bases sitting between them. The CDR3 loop is CASSFLSYEQYF. The CDR3 DNA is TGTGCCAGCAGTTTCCTCTCCTACGAGCAGTACTTC.

The chain recombines TRBV5-1 with TRBJ1-5; possibly TRBD1 for D (6 bases). Germline loops: CDR1 SGHRS, CDR2 YFSETQ. The CDR3 loop spans 15 amino acids. Between the trimmed V and J ends, which lost 4 bases and 2 bases, there was a span of 13 bases. The CDR3 nucleotides are TGCGCCAGCAGCCCCGGGGGGGGCGGCAATCAGCCCCAGCATTTT. It is translated as CASSPGGGGNQPQHF.

This chain joins TRBV6-5 and TRBJ2-2, with unresolved D. Germline V gives CDR1 MNHEY, CDR2 SVGAGI. V lost 4 bases and J 7 bases, leaving 13 bases between the germline ends. There are 14 residues in the CDR3. The CDR3 region is CASSSGPVVGELFF. Written as DNA, the CDR3 is TGTGCCAGCAGTTCAGGTCCGGTAGTCGGGGAGCTGTTTTTT.

This clone was detected only once. V gene TRBV18 combines with J gene TRBJ2-2, with no clear D. CDR1 KGHSH and CDR2 LQKENI come from the germline V gene. The CDR3 contains 14 residues. The V gene lost 6 bases and the J gene lost 7 bases, with 15 bases spanning the gap. The CDR3 region has the DNA TGTGCCAGCTCGCCCCTTCCCCCCGGCGGGGAGCTGTTTTTT. As protein: CASSPLPPGGELFF.

J is TRBJ2-3 and V is TRBV18; 8 positions match TRBD2. J was trimmed by 3 bases and V by 2 bases; bases with no gene match: 10. This CDR3 is 17 amino acids long. Germline CDR1 KGHSH, CDR2 LQKENI. The CDR3 here is CASSPEGRGRITDTQYF. CDR3 nucleotides: TGTGCCAGCTCACCAGAGGGTCGCGGGAGGATTACAGATACGCAGTATTTT. The full variable domain, in which reference TRBV18 and TRBJ2-3 provide the parts outside the CDR3, is NAGVMQNPRHLVRRRGQEARLRCSPMKGHSHVYWYRQLPEEGLKFMVYLQKENIIDESGMPKERFSAEFPKEGPSILRIQQVVRGDSAAYFCASSPEGRGRITDTQYFGPGTRLTVL.

The gene calls are TRBV6-5 and TRBJ1-2; D call uncertain. Trimming pared 10 bases from V and 5 bases from J, leaving 20 bases between. Germline CDR1 reads MNHEY; CDR2 reads SVGAGI. This CDR3 region has 14 residues. The CDR3 sequence: CATFDLTKGYGYTF. CDR3 bases: TGTGCCACTTTCGACCTCACCAAAGGGTATGGCTACACCTTC.

The rearrangement uses TRBV2 and TRBJ1-2, with D maybe TRBD1 (6 bases). V shed 5 bases and J shed 8 bases, with 18 bases lying between them. CDR3 length: 14 amino acids. Per germline, CDR1 SNHLY and CDR2 FYNNEI. CDR3: CASSILRGREGYTF. The CDR3 DNA reads as TGTGCCAGCAGTATCCTCCGGGGGCGTGAGGGCTACACCTTC.

About this clone itself: The same CDR3 is also encoded by other DNA sequences in this sample. The chain joins TRBV7-2 to TRBJ1-3; D not resolved. The germline gives CDR1 SGHTA, CDR2 FQGNSA. CDR3 length: 14 amino acids. V was cut by 1 base and J by 0 bases, with 4 bases left in between. Written as DNA, the CDR3 is TGTGCCAGCAGCTTAGGCGGCTCTGGAAACACCATATATTTT. Translated: CASSLGGSGNTIYF.

As DNA, the CDR3 is TGTGCCAGCAGGCTAGCGGGGGGGGCCTACGAGCAGTACTTC. It codes for CASRLAGGAYEQYF. The V and J genes are TRBV28 and TRBJ2-7; 12 bases are a match to TRBD2. This CDR3 comprises 14 residues. Germline V lookup: CDR1 MDHEN, CDR2 SYDVKM. V gave up 6 bases and J gave up 2 bases; unmatched junction bases: 2.

This clone was seen more than once but under ten times. V is TRBV2 and J is TRBJ1-2; tentatively, D is TRBD1 (6 bases). Trimming removed 8 bases from V and 0 bases from J, with 16 bases in between. The CDR3 totals 15 residues. Germline V gives CDR1 SNHLY, CDR2 FYNNEI. The chain's CDR3 is CASFGPGQSNYGYTF. The CDR3 DNA sequence: TGTGCCAGCTTTGGACCCGGACAGTCTAACTATGGCTACACCTTC.

This chain connects TRBV5-1 to TRBJ1-1; D gene unclear. CDR1 is SGHRS, CDR2 YFSETQ, per germline. V shed 0 bases and J shed 0 bases, with 9 bases lying between them. The CDR3 is made up of 15 amino acids. DNA for the CDR3: TGCGCCAGCAGCTTGGATTCCGGTCTGAACACTGAAGCTTTCTTT. Amino acids: CASSLDSGLNTEAFF.

The V gene is TRBV6-5, the J gene TRBJ1-5; possibly TRBD1 for D (5 bases). The germline CDR1 and CDR2 sequences are MNHEY and SVGAGI. V was cut by 4 bases and J by 3 bases, with 10 bases left in between. This CDR3 region has 14 residues. The CDR3 loop reads CASSWGGTNQPQHF. The CDR3 nucleotides are TGTGCCAGCAGTTGGGGAGGGACCAATCAGCCCCAGCATTTT.

The chain couples TRBV6-4 to TRBJ1-1; TRBD1 matches at 9 bases. V lost 6 bases and J lost 2; bases outside the gene matches: 7. The CDR3 sequence is 15 residues long. CDR1 is MRHNA and CDR2 is SNTAGT in the germline V gene. The CDR3 bases are TGTGCCAGCAGCGACAATACAGGGGGCAACACTGAAGCTTTCTTT. Its translation is CASSDNTGGNTEAFF.

V gene TRBV11-3 combines with J gene TRBJ2-5; TRBD1 might be the D (6 bases). Between the trimmed V and J ends, which lost 0 bases and 2 bases, there was a span of 19 bases. Germline lookup yields CDR1 SGHNT and CDR2 YENEEA. This CDR3 is 18 amino acids long. CDR3: CASSLDQGTLAGQETQYF. The CDR3 DNA sequence: TGTGCCAGCAGCTTAGATCAGGGGACCCTCGCCGGACAAGAGACCCAGTACTTC. The full variable domain, rest sourced from reference TRBV11-3 and TRBJ2-5, is EAGVVQSPRYKIIEKKQPVAFWCNPISGHNTLYWYLQNLGQGPELLIRYENEEAVDDSQLPKDRFSAERLKGVDSTLKIQPAELGDSAVYLCASSLDQGTLAGQETQYFGPGTRLLVL.

The V and J genes are TRBV6-5 and TRBJ2-7, with D possibly matching TRBD1 (5 bases). Trimming shortened V by 6 bases and J by 1 base, and 10 bases separated the two germline ends. CDR3 length: 13 amino acids. Germline values: CDR1 MNHEY, CDR2 SVGAGI. The CDR3 region has the DNA TGTGCCAGCAGCCCCGGACATTCCTACGAGCAGTACTTC. Translating gives CASSPGHSYEQYF.

The gene calls are TRBV6-5 and TRBJ1-1, with D perhaps TRBD1 (5 bases). Germline V gene lookup returns CDR1 MNHEY and CDR2 SVGAGI. Trimming stripped 6 bases from V and 4 bases from J, with 12 bases between. The CDR3 loop spans 13 amino acids. The CDR3 bases are TGTGCCAGCAGCGCCGGGGGGGGCACTGAAGCTTTCTTT. This codes for CASSAGGGTEAFF.

The chain links TRBV30 to TRBJ1-1; perhaps TRBD1 as D (6 bases). This CDR3 region has 11 residues. Germline CDR1 and CDR2: GTSNPN and SVGIG (reference sequence). The V gene lost 5 bases and the J gene lost 5 bases, with 9 bases spanning the gap. The CDR3 DNA reads as TGTGCCTGGGGGGGGCGGACTGAAGCTTTCTTT. This translates into CAWGGRTEAFF.

The V call is TRBV27, the J call TRBJ2-7; D not certain. This CDR3 contains 13 residues. V was pared by 0 bases and J by 3 bases, with 6 bases between. From germline, CDR1 is MNHEY and CDR2 SMNVEV (reference sequence). DNA for the CDR3: TGTGCCAGCAGTTTATCTACAGACTACGAGCAGTACTTC. The encoded protein is CASSLSTDYEQYF.

The V gene is TRBV25-1, the J gene TRBJ2-7; 8 nucleotides align to TRBD1. There are 13 residues in the CDR3. After removal of 6 bases from V and 1 base from J, the junction contained 2 bases not matched to a gene. The germline V gene encodes CDR1 MGHDK and CDR2 SYGVNS. CDR3 nucleotide sequence: TGTGCCAGCAGATACAGGGGGTCCTACGAGCAGTACTTC. This translates into CASRYRGSYEQYF.

The chain is built from TRBV18 and TRBJ1-5; tentative D call: TRBD1 (6 bases). V was clipped by 3 bases and J by 5 bases, with 11 bases between them. Per germline, CDR1 KGHSH and CDR2 LQKENI. CDR3 length: 14 residues. This CDR3 reads CASSPQGSDQPQHF. The CDR3 DNA sequence: TGTGCCAGCTCACCTCAGGGGAGTGATCAGCCCCAGCATTTT.

This rearrangement joins TRBV2 to TRBJ1-6, with unresolved D. The CDR3 sequence is 14 residues long. Trimming removed 7 bases from V and 5 bases from J, with 12 bases in between. Germline V lookup: CDR1 SNHLY, CDR2 FYNNEI. CDR3 protein: CASTKARDNSPLHF. CDR3 sequence (DNA): TGTGCCAGCACCAAAGCTCGTGATAATTCACCCCTCCACTTT.